This T cell receptor beta chain was sequenced for a study of T cell responses to AZD1222 COVID-19 vaccine. Study-level points and caveats: Donors were largely white British and mainly female; clonal diversity was possibly underestimated.

This clone was found a few times. The target antigen is unknown. V lost 8 bases to trimming and J lost 13 bases, with 13 bases between them. Germline CDR1 and CDR2: KGHDR and SFDVKD. CDR3 length: 11 residues. Profiling relied on immunoSEQ multiplex PCR, and the TCRdb table lists in-frame clones only, not all of them. This sample has 150,000 to 160,000 clones; over 70% occur once, and the top ten carry roughly a tenth. The sequence derives from an adult who received the AZD1222 COVID-19 vaccine. This specimen was peripheral blood, taken 28 days after the second AZD1222 dose. V and J are TRBV24-1 and TRBJ2-2, with D possibly TRBD2 on 5 matching bases. CDR3 DNA: TGTGCCACCATTGGGGAAGGAGGGCTGTTTTTT. Translated, it gives CATIGEGGLFF.